Below, 21 T cell receptor beta chains from the same sample are listed, as sequenced in a study of HIV-infected patients and healthy controls. Reverse transcription used 450 to 550 ng RNA and constant-region primers for alpha and beta. Separate chain-specific third strand synthesis with multiplexing indices produced the alpha and beta libraries. One entry per CDR3 protein, called by TCRdb with MiXCR from the 5' RACE reads. The table has thousands of distinct CDR3 sequences, approximately 8.4% seen once. The repertoire came from unfractionated whole blood and reflected all unsorted peripheral T cells. The sample here was blood, taken before antiretroviral therapy. The source of these receptors is an adult with HIV infection.

By frequency in the sample, this clonotype is large. This chain connects TRBV28 to TRBJ2-7; no firm D call. CDR1 MDHEN and CDR2 SYDVKM come from the germline V gene. This CDR3 spans 14 amino acids. Trimming pared 3 bases from V and 2 bases from J, leaving 11 bases between. The CDR3 is CASSFPGGAYEQYF. CDR3 DNA: TGTGCCAGCAGTTTCCCCGGCGGTGCCTACGAGCAGTACTTC.

This clonotype came up many times. The chain uses TRBV13 and TRBJ1-1; D call uncertain. The CDR3 covers 13 residues. V dropped 1 base and J dropped 5 bases, with 8 bases sitting between them. The V gene's germline CDR1 is PRHDT and CDR2 FYEKMQ (reference sequence). In nucleotides, the CDR3 is TGTGCCAGCAGCTTAGTAGGGAGGACTGAAGCTTTCTTT. Residues: CASSLVGRTEAFF.

The rearrangement joins TRBV20-1 to TRBJ1-6; 9 bases align to TRBD1. CDR1 is DFQATT and CDR2 is SNEGSKA in the germline V gene (reference sequence). V lost 0 bases to trimming and J lost 7 bases; unmatched junction nucleotides: 7. This CDR3 is built from 16 residues. CDR3 nucleotides: TGCAGTGCTAGAGATCCGCGGACAGGGGTGAATTCACCCCTCCACTTT. Its translation: CSARDPRTGVNSPLHF.

The chain joins TRBV6-2 or TRBV6-3 to TRBJ1-2, with 7 bases fitting TRBD1. J was trimmed by 2 bases and V by 0 bases; bases with no gene match: 6. Per the germline V gene, CDR1 is MNHEY and CDR2 is SVGEGT. The CDR3 spans 16 residues. The CDR3 here is CASSYSRTGANYGYTF. The CDR3, as DNA: TGTGCCAGCAGTTACTCCCGCACAGGGGCGAACTATGGCTACACCTTC.

This chain joins TRBV6-2 or TRBV6-3 and TRBJ1-1, with D unclear. The CDR3 contains 12 residues. Germline assignment: CDR1 MNHEY and CDR2 SVGEGT. V dropped 6 bases and J dropped 5 bases, with 10 bases sitting between them. CDR3 sequence reads: CASSLGRTEAFF. CDR3 coding DNA: TGTGCCAGCAGCCTTGGTAGGACTGAAGCTTTCTTT.

This clonotype rates as medium-sized (0.01 to 0.1%). The chain recombines TRBV10-3 with TRBJ1-2, with 8 bases lining up with TRBD1. The V gene end was trimmed by 9 bases and the J gene end by 4 bases; junction bases not matched to a gene: 7. CDR3 length equals 13 residues. CDR1 and CDR2 from the germline V gene are ENHRY and SYGVKD. CDR3 in DNA: TGTGCCATACGGTCCGGGACAGGCTATGGCTACACCTTC. Amino acids: CAIRSGTGYGYTF.

This clonotype was observed at least ten times. V and J are TRBV7-6 and TRBJ1-4, with D possibly being TRBD1 (6 bases). Germline V lookup: CDR1 SGHVS, CDR2 FNYEAQ. The CDR3 consists of 15 residues. Trimming shortened V by 5 bases and J by 4 bases, and 14 bases separated the two germline ends. The CDR3 is CASSLQTGINEKLFF. CDR3 in DNA: TGTGCCAGCAGCCTTCAGACAGGAATTAATGAAAAACTGTTTTTT.

This clonotype occurred a few times. This sequence joins TRBV12-3 or TRBV12-4 and TRBJ2-7; 10 nucleotides align to TRBD1. The CDR3 consists of 15 residues. V shed 0 bases and J 3 bases; nucleotides not matched to a gene: 2. CDR3 in amino acids: CASSLAGTGVYEQYF. The CDR3 DNA reads as TGTGCCAGCAGTTTAGCCGGGACAGGGGTCTACGAGCAGTACTTC.

This clonotype is medium-sized by share. This chain uses TRBV29-1 with TRBJ2-1, with D possibly being TRBD2 (5 bases). The CDR3 covers 14 residues. Trimming shortened V by 3 bases and J by 4 bases, and 13 bases separated the two germline ends. Per germline, CDR1 SQVTM and CDR2 ANQGSEA. The CDR3 loop reads CSVDGVPYYNEQFF. CDR3 DNA sequence: TGCAGCGTTGACGGGGTCCCCTATTACAATGAGCAGTTCTTC.

This clonotype was seen repeatedly, ten times or more. The chain couples TRBV4-1 to TRBJ2-1, with 13 bases aligning to TRBD2. The CDR3 runs to 15 residues. CDR1 is MGHRA and CDR2 is YSYEKL in the germline V gene. Unmatched junction bases numbered 2, after V lost 1 base and J lost 8 bases. The DNA for the CDR3 is TGCGCCAGCAGCCAAGGACTAGCGGGGGGTGATGAGCAGTTCTTC. This sequence encodes CASSQGLAGGDEQFF.

This clonotype is medium-sized. The rearrangement uses TRBV4-1 and TRBJ1-6; a possible D gene is TRBD1 (5 bases). CDR1 and CDR2 from the germline V gene are MGHRA and YSYEKL. The germline V and J ends were trimmed by 0 bases and 7 bases, with 19 bases remaining between them. The CDR3 loop spans 18 amino acids. The CDR3 coding sequence is TGCGCCAGCAGCCAAGAATGGGGCAGGATTTTTTCAAATTCACCCCTCCACTTT. It codes for CASSQEWGRIFSNSPLHF.

By its share, this clonotype is medium-sized. The chain links TRBV20-1 to TRBJ2-5; maybe TRBD2 (6 bases). CDR3 length equals 14 residues. Trimming removed 1 base at V and 1 base at J, with 10 bases between. CDR1 is DFQATT and CDR2 is SNEGSKA in the germline V gene (reference sequence). The CDR3 DNA reads as TGCAGTGCTAGAGTCCGGGAGACCCAAGAGACCCAGTACTTC. It encodes CSARVRETQETQYF.

This clonotype is termed medium-sized. V is TRBV2 and J is TRBJ2-3; a weak D match, TRBD1 (6 bases). There are 14 residues in the CDR3. Trimming stripped 6 bases from V and 4 bases from J, with 14 bases between. CDR1 and CDR2 from the germline V gene are SNHLY and FYNNEI. This chain's CDR3 is CASRGHDSADTQYF. CDR3 DNA sequence: TGTGCCAGCAGGGGACACGATAGCGCAGATACGCAGTATTTT. The complete variable domain, with remaining parts taken from reference TRBV2 and TRBJ2-3, reads EPEVTQTPSHQVTQMGQEVILRCVPISNHLYFYWYRQILGQKVEFLVSFYNNEISEKSEIFDDQFSVERPDGSNFTLKIRSTKLEDSAMYFCASRGHDSADTQYFGPGTRLTVL.

The V and J genes are TRBV3-1 and TRBJ2-2, with 13 bases matching TRBD2. Per the germline V gene, CDR1 is LGHDT and CDR2 is YNNKEL (reference sequence). This CDR3 comprises 17 residues. Trimming at V came to 0 bases and at J to 5 bases, leaving 3 bases not matched to a gene. The CDR3 DNA follows: TGTGCCAGCAGCCAAGATAAGACTAGCGGGAGGACCGGGGAGCTGTTTTTT. It specifies CASSQDKTSGRTGELFF.

The J gene is TRBJ1-5, the V gene TRBV27; possible D gene TRBD1, 5 bases. V lost 2 bases and J lost 4, with 9 bases in between. The CDR3 totals 14 residues. In germline, CDR1 is MNHEY, CDR2 SMNVEV (reference sequence). The CDR3 loop is CASSLRGVNQPQHF. The CDR3 region has the DNA TGTGCCAGCAGTTTAAGGGGTGTGAATCAGCCCCAGCATTTT.

The CDR3 reads CASTAGTVPSVAKNIQYF. DNA for the CDR3: TGCGCCAGCACCGCCGGGACAGTGCCCAGTGTAGCCAAAAACATTCAGTACTTC. V usage is TRBV5-1 and J usage is TRBJ2-4; TRBD1 aligns across 7 bases. CDR1 SGHRS and CDR2 YFSETQ come from the germline V gene. The V and J ends lost 6 bases and 0 bases, in that order; junction bases with no gene match: 15. The CDR3 has 18 amino acids.

V and J are TRBV5-1 and TRBJ1-1; 11 bases align to TRBD1. CDR1 and CDR2 (germline): SGHRS, YFSETQ. V was pared by 2 bases and J by 2 bases, with 5 bases of the junction left unmatched. The CDR3 totals 16 residues. DNA for the CDR3: TGCGCCAGCAGCTTACAGGGACAGGGGGTTAACACTGAAGCTTTCTTT. Translating it yields CASSLQGQGVNTEAFF.

This clonotype showed up just a few times. The chain is built from TRBV6-1 and TRBJ2-1; 8 bases line up with TRBD1. Losses at the gene ends were 7 bases for V and 4 bases for J; bases not matched to a gene: 6. CDR3 length equals 14 residues. The germline V gene has CDR1 MNHNS and CDR2 SASEGT. The CDR3 spells CASTLRQGYNEQFF. The DNA of the CDR3 is TGTGCCAGCACCCTTAGACAGGGGTACAATGAGCAGTTCTTC.

This clonotype was found many times. Germline is not matched at one junction end, which may reflect a read error. The genes are TRBV7-2 and TRBJ1-5; possible D gene TRBD1, 5 bases. Germline V gene lookup returns CDR1 SGHTA and CDR2 FQGNSA. This CDR3 comprises 14 residues. The CDR3 sequence is CASHLQGSDQPQHF. DNA for the CDR3: TGTGCCAGCCACTTGCAGGGTAGCGATCAGCCCCAGCATTTT.

This clonotype is judged medium-sized (0.01 to 0.1%). This sequence joins TRBV5-1 and TRBJ1-5; a possible D gene is TRBD1 (5 bases). This CDR3 contains 15 residues. Germline CDR1 and CDR2: SGHRS and YFSETQ. V gave up 3 bases and J gave up 5 bases, with 15 bases separating them. This chain's CDR3 is CASSSWGEADQPQHF. The CDR3 DNA reads as TGCGCCAGCAGCTCCTGGGGGGAGGCAGATCAGCCCCAGCATTTT.

This clonotype is categorized as medium-sized (0.01 to 0.1%). V gene TRBV6-1 combines with J gene TRBJ1-1; no clear D. This CDR3 has 14 amino acids. V shed 5 bases and J shed 1 base, with 11 bases lying between them. Germline V gene lookup returns CDR1 MNHNS and CDR2 SASEGT. The CDR3 spells CASSYRPANTEAFF. The CDR3 DNA sequence: TGTGCCAGCAGTTATCGACCGGCGAACACTGAAGCTTTCTTT.